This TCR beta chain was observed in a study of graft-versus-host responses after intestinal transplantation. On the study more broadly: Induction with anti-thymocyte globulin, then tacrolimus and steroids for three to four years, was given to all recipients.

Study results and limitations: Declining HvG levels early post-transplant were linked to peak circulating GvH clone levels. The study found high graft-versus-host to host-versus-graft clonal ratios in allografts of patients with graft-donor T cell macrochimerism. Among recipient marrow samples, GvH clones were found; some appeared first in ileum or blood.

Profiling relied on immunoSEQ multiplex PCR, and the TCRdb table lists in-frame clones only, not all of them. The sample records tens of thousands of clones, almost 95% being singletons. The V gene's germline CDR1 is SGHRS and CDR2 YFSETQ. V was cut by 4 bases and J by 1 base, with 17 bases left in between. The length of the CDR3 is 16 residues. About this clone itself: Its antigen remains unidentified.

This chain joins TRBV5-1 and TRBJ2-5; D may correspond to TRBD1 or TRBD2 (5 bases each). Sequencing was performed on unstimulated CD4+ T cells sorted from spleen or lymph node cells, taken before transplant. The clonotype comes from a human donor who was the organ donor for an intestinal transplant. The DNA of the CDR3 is TGCGCCAGCAGCCTACCCCGGGGCGGAACCCAAGAGACCCAGTACTTC. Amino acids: CASSLPRGGTQETQYF. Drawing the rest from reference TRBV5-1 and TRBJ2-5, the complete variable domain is KAGVTQTPRYLIKTRGQQVTLSCSPISGHRSVSWYQQTPGQGLQFLFEYFSETQRNKGNFPGRFSGRQFSNSRSEMNVSTLELGDSALYLCASSLPRGGTQETQYFGPGTRLLVL.